What follows are 27 T cell receptor beta chains derived from one specimen sequenced in a study of cytomegalovirus exposure and HLA in healthy donors. PCR used 60 Vbeta primers and 13 Jbeta primers. Produced via immunoSEQ multiplex PCR; TCRdb's table is partial and in-frame only. The sample records approximately 140,000 clones, about 81% being singletons. Material for sequencing was PBMCs. These receptors were collected from a woman between 35 and 50 years old in good health and CMV-seropositive.

J is TRBJ1-3 and V is TRBV5-5; possibly TRBD1 for D (5 bases). From germline, CDR1 is SGHKS and CDR2 YYEKEE (reference sequence). The CDR3 runs 14 residues. V was trimmed by 9 bases and J by 1 base, leaving 14 bases between them. The DNA of the CDR3 is TGTGCCACCGAAGCTAACAGGTCTGGAAACACCATATATTTT. Its protein product is CATEANRSGNTIYF.

This clone was picked up a small number of times. The CDR3 loop is CSVGGALRQGASYNEQFF. CDR3 sequence (DNA): TGCAGCGTTGGGGGGGCCCTCCGACAGGGGGCATCCTACAATGAGCAGTTCTTC. V is TRBV29-1 and J is TRBJ2-1, with 10 bases fitting TRBD1. This CDR3 is built from 18 residues. V lost 4 bases to trimming and J lost 1 base; unmatched junction nucleotides: 13. Germline V CDR1 and CDR2: SQVTM, ANQGSEA.

The chain has TRBV19 and TRBJ1-4, with TRBD1 matching over 10 bases. Germline trimming cut 3 bases from V and 6 bases from J; bases unmatched to any gene: 7. The CDR3 totals 16 residues. Germline CDR1 and CDR2: LNHDA and SQIVND (reference sequence). CDR3: CASSMFRTGGYEKLFF. The CDR3 DNA reads TGTGCCAGTAGTATGTTCCGGACAGGGGGGTATGAAAAACTGTTTTTT.

This rearrangement joins TRBV7-9 to TRBJ2-7; tentatively, D is TRBD2 (6 bases). The CDR3 contains 13 residues. CDR1 is SEHNR and CDR2 is FQNEAQ in the germline V gene (reference sequence). Trimming stripped 7 bases from V and 5 bases from J, with 15 bases between. CDR3 region: CASTQGGPDEQYF. CDR3 sequence (DNA): TGTGCCAGCACTCAAGGAGGGCCGGACGAGCAGTACTTC.

This chain uses TRBV28 with TRBJ2-5; 7 bases agree with TRBD1. The CDR3 has 15 residues. Trimming removed 4 bases from V and 5 bases from J; junction bases left unmatched: 10. CDR1 is MDHEN, CDR2 SYDVKM, per germline. The DNA of the CDR3 is TGTGCCAGCAGTTCCCCCACAGGGGTAGGGGAGACCCAGTACTTC. This encodes CASSSPTGVGETQYF.

V gene TRBV4-1 combines with J gene TRBJ2-5, with 12 bases fitting TRBD2. With V trimmed by 5 bases and J by 11 bases, 12 bases remained unmatched. Germline V gene lookup returns CDR1 MGHRA and CDR2 YSYEKL. CDR3 length equals 15 residues. The CDR3 sequence: CASSSVTSGGRAQYF. The DNA for the CDR3 is TGCGCCAGCAGCTCCGTGACTAGCGGGGGTCGGGCGCAGTACTTC.

This chain links TRBV29-1 with TRBJ2-4, with unresolved D. The CDR3 runs to 15 residues. CDR1 is SQVTM, CDR2 ANQGSEA, per germline. V lost 1 base to trimming and J lost 0 bases, with 10 bases between them. CDR3 sequence: CSVEGADIAKNIQYF. CDR3 bases: TGCAGCGTTGAAGGCGCCGACATAGCCAAAAACATTCAGTACTTC.

The chain is built from TRBV11-2 and TRBJ2-1; 8 nucleotides agree with TRBD2. CDR1 is SGHAT, CDR2 FQNNGV, per germline. The CDR3 totals 13 residues. V gave up 5 bases and J gave up 9 bases; unmatched junction bases: 6. The CDR3 DNA reads TGTGCCAGCAGCATACGGGGGGGAACTGAGCAGTTCTTC. It codes for CASSIRGGTEQFF. The whole variable domain, remainder taken from reference TRBV11-2 and TRBJ2-1, is EAGVAQSPRYKIIEKRQSVAFWCNPISGHATLYWYQQILGQGPKLLIQFQNNGVVDDSQLPKDRFSAERLKGVDSTLKIQPAKLEDSAVYLCASSIRGGTEQFFGPGTRLTVL.

This clone was observed once. This sequence joins TRBV18 and TRBJ2-7, with 7 bases identical to TRBD1. Germline V gene data show CDR1 as KGHSH and CDR2 as LQKENI. V gave up 5 bases and J gave up 0 bases; unmatched junction bases: 4. This CDR3 comprises 14 residues. The CDR3 bases are TGTGCCAGCTCATTTCAGGGGGACTCCTACGAGCAGTACTTC. Its protein product is CASSFQGDSYEQYF. Full variable domain (outside the CDR3, taken from reference TRBV18 and TRBJ2-7): NAGVMQNPRHLVRRRGQEARLRCSPMKGHSHVYWYRQLPEEGLKFMVYLQKENIIDESGMPKERFSAEFPKEGPSILRIQQVVRGDSAAYFCASSFQGDSYEQYFGPGTRLTVT.

The sample holds one count of this clone. This rearrangement joins TRBV9 to TRBJ2-3, with D tentatively TRBD1 (6 bases). V gave up 4 bases and J gave up 2 bases, with 14 bases separating them. Germline V gene data show CDR1 as SGDLS and CDR2 as YYNGEE. CDR3 length equals 15 residues. The CDR3 here is CASSTLGQNTDTQYF. CDR3 DNA sequence: TGTGCCAGCAGCACCCTCGGACAGAACACAGATACGCAGTATTTT.

V is TRBV6-1 and J is TRBJ1-1; the D gene is possibly TRBD1 (6 bases). The CDR3 covers 14 residues. Germline assignment: CDR1 MNHNS and CDR2 SASEGT. Trimming took off 5 bases at V and 4 bases at J, with 14 bases between the two ends. This CDR3 reads CASSPGVFGTEAFF. CDR3 sequence (DNA): TGTGCCAGCAGTCCAGGGGTTTTCGGCACTGAAGCTTTCTTT.

The chain couples TRBV7-3 to TRBJ2-1, with 11 positions matching TRBD2. The CDR3 extends over 15 amino acids. Germline V gives CDR1 SGHTA, CDR2 FQGTGA. V lost 5 bases and J lost 7; bases outside the gene matches: 7. The CDR3 here is CASSQLAGAPNEQFF. CDR3 in DNA: TGTGCCAGCAGCCAACTAGCGGGGGCTCCGAATGAGCAGTTCTTC.

The chain employs TRBV6-5 and TRBJ1-2; D unclear. CDR1 is MNHEY, CDR2 SVGAGI, per germline. Trimming removed 5 bases at V and 8 bases at J, with 18 bases between. The CDR3 has 14 residues. CDR3 residues: CASSQPPGHGGYTF. The CDR3 DNA follows: TGTGCCAGCAGTCAACCTCCAGGCCATGGGGGCTACACCTTC.

The chain has TRBV7-3 and TRBJ2-1; 8 bases line up with TRBD2. The V and J ends lost 2 bases and 7 bases, in that order; junction bases with no gene match: 10. The CDR3 contains 16 residues. Germline loops: CDR1 SGHTA, CDR2 FQGTGA. The CDR3: CASSLPGGPEENEQFF. The CDR3, as DNA: TGTGCCAGCAGCTTACCGGGAGGGCCGGAGGAGAATGAGCAGTTCTTC. Full variable domain (rest looked up from reference TRBV7-3 and TRBJ2-1): GAGVSQTPSNKVTEKGKYVELRCDPISGHTALYWYRQSLGQGPEFLIYFQGTGAADDSGLPNDRFFAVRPEGSVSTLKIQRTERGDSAVYLCASSLPGGPEENEQFFGPGTRLTVL.

The table lists this clone with a count of one. The chain couples TRBV7-3 to TRBJ2-1; TRBD1 aligns across 12 bases. Germline V gene sequence: CDR1 SGHTA, CDR2 FQGTGA. The CDR3 runs 14 residues. V was pared by 5 bases and J by 8 bases, with 4 bases of the junction left unmatched. CDR3 amino acids: CASSPGTGGDEQFF. The CDR3 coding sequence is TGTGCCAGCAGCCCCGGGACAGGGGGCGATGAGCAGTTCTTC.

The chain links TRBV7-2 to TRBJ1-6; 8 bases are shared with TRBD1. Germline V gene data show CDR1 as SGHTA and CDR2 as FQGNSA. The CDR3 length is 14 residues. The J segment lost 10 bases and the V segment lost 6 bases, leaving 8 bases of the junction unmatched. The CDR3 DNA reads TGTGCCAGCAGATTCGACAGGGGAAGATCACCCCTCCACTTT. This encodes CASRFDRGRSPLHF.

The chain couples TRBV28 to TRBJ1-5; 9 bases fit TRBD1. Per the germline V gene, CDR1 is MDHEN and CDR2 is SYDVKM. The CDR3 length is 15 residues. The V gene end was trimmed by 5 bases and the J gene end by 4 bases; junction bases not matched to a gene: 6. The CDR3 nucleotides read TGTGCCAGCAGTGGTCCGGGACAGGGTAATCAGCCCCAGCATTTT. This sequence encodes CASSGPGQGNQPQHF.

The chain is built from TRBV11-3 and TRBJ2-5, with TRBD1 matching 7 bases. Germline V gene data show CDR1 as SGHNT and CDR2 as YENEEA. The CDR3 spans 13 residues. The V gene end was trimmed by 5 bases and the J gene end by 2 bases; junction bases not matched to a gene: 2. CDR3 sequence: CASSTGQQETQYF. In DNA, the CDR3 is TGTGCCAGCAGCACGGGACAGCAAGAGACCCAGTACTTC.

The chain has TRBV10-3 and TRBJ1-5, with a weak D call TRBD1 (6 bases). The germline CDR1 and CDR2 sequences are ENHRY and SYGVKD. V lost 0 bases, J lost 1 base, and 7 bases lay in between. The CDR3 is 15 amino acids. In DNA form, the CDR3 reads TGTGCCATCAGTGAGTCAAGGGGGAGCAATCAGCCCCAGCATTTT. It is translated as CAISESRGSNQPQHF.

CDR3 residues: CASRGAGTNNVQYF. In DNA, the CDR3 is TGTGCCAGCAGAGGGGCCGGGACAAATAACGTTCAGTACTTC. The V gene is TRBV6-5, the J gene TRBJ2-4; D perhaps matches TRBD1 (6 bases). V lost 6 bases to trimming and J lost 11 bases, with 20 bases between them. This CDR3 region has 14 residues. Looked up from germline, CDR1 is MNHEY and CDR2 is SVGAGI.

The chain carries TRBV5-1 and TRBJ2-3; D possibly corresponds to TRBD1 (5 bases). Germline values: CDR1 SGHRS, CDR2 YFSETQ. V shed 5 bases and J shed 4 bases, with 11 bases lying between them. This CDR3 comprises 13 residues. The DNA of the CDR3 is TGCGCCAGCAGTTCCCAGGGTCCAGATACGCAGTATTTT. It specifies CASSSQGPDTQYF.

CDR3 bases: TGTGCCAGCAGTTTATCATTCGATTCACCCCTCCACTTT. Translating gives CASSLSFDSPLHF. The J gene is TRBJ1-6, the V gene TRBV27; D unclear. The CDR3 sequence is 13 residues long. Trimming pared 0 bases from V and 8 bases from J, leaving 5 bases between. The germline V gene has CDR1 MNHEY and CDR2 SMNVEV (reference sequence).

This clone was counted a single time. The chain couples TRBV7-8 to TRBJ1-1; unclear D gene. Trimming pared 5 bases from V and 1 base from J, leaving 8 bases between. Germline lookup yields CDR1 SGHVS and CDR2 FQNEAQ. The CDR3 runs to 13 residues. The chain's CDR3 is CASSLTRNTEAFF. The DNA of the CDR3 is TGTGCCAGCAGCCTGACAAGGAACACTGAAGCTTTCTTT.

This clone appeared a single time. This rearrangement joins TRBV28 to TRBJ2-5; tentatively, D is TRBD1 (6 bases). Germline V gene lookup returns CDR1 MDHEN and CDR2 SYDVKM. The CDR3 contains 15 residues. The V end lost 10 bases, the J end lost 4 bases, and 22 bases lay between the germline ends. The CDR3 DNA is TGTGCCAACCCATGGACAGCCCGAAGGGGAGAGACCCAGTACTTC. Residues: CANPWTARRGETQYF.

V gene TRBV15 combines with J gene TRBJ1-1; 8 bases line up with TRBD1. The V gene's germline CDR1 is LNHNV and CDR2 YYDKDF (reference sequence). The CDR3 is made up of 14 amino acids. The ends lost 3 bases at V and 4 bases at J; junction bases unmatched: 4. CDR3 in DNA: TGTGCCACCAGCAGGGTACAGGGGGTCACTGAAGCTTTCTTT. Residues: CATSRVQGVTEAFF.

The DNA of the CDR3 is TGTGCCAGCAGTTCCACAAGCGAAGCCAAAAACATTCAGTACTTC. It codes for CASSSTSEAKNIQYF. The J gene is TRBJ2-4, the V gene TRBV6-5; D remains unclear. CDR3 size: 15 residues. The germline CDR1 and CDR2 sequences are MNHEY and SVGAGI. The germline V and J ends were trimmed by 4 bases and 0 bases, with 10 bases remaining between them.

J is TRBJ1-6 and V is TRBV19; D may be TRBD1 (6 bases). CDR1 and CDR2 from the germline V gene are LNHDA and SQIVND (reference sequence). V was shortened by 9 bases and J by 5 bases, with 20 bases between the two germline ends. The CDR3 runs 16 residues. The CDR3 nucleotides are TGTGCCAGCACTCCCCGGGCGGGGGCTGATAATTCACCCCTCCACTTT. Its translation is CASTPRAGADNSPLHF.